This TCR beta chain was captured by sequencing in a study of shared clonotypes between healthy human individuals. Study-wide context: A couple of women and a few men aged 18 to 49 made up the donors.

Regarding this clone: Its specificity is unknown.

In the authors' workflow: Junction-only immunoSEQ sequences carried no quality scores, so filtering differed. Libraries were prepared by immunoSEQ multiplex PCR; TCRdb keeps only in-frame clonotypes and omits some of them. V and J calls and clone size are given by that table; D and trimming were obtained from the DNA. The sample includes millions of clones, approximately 93% seen only once; the top ten take around 0.4%. Notes on the study in general: Relative to clonotypes present in all four donors, those not shared had lower generation probabilities.

The sequencing input was naive CD4+ T cells from PBMCs. This sample's subset: CD45RA+ positively selected. The clonotype was recovered from a man between 18 and 29 years old in good health. Some clones in this sample may be carry-over from other donors' samples.

The DNA of the CDR3 is TGTGCCGTTTTACAGATTAACTATGGCTACACCTTC. It specifies CAVLQINYGYTF. V usage is TRBV10-3 and J usage is TRBJ1-2, with no clear D. CDR1 and CDR2 from the germline V gene are ENHRY and SYGVKD. Deletions cut 11 bases from V and 1 base from J, with 11 bases between. There are 12 residues in the CDR3.